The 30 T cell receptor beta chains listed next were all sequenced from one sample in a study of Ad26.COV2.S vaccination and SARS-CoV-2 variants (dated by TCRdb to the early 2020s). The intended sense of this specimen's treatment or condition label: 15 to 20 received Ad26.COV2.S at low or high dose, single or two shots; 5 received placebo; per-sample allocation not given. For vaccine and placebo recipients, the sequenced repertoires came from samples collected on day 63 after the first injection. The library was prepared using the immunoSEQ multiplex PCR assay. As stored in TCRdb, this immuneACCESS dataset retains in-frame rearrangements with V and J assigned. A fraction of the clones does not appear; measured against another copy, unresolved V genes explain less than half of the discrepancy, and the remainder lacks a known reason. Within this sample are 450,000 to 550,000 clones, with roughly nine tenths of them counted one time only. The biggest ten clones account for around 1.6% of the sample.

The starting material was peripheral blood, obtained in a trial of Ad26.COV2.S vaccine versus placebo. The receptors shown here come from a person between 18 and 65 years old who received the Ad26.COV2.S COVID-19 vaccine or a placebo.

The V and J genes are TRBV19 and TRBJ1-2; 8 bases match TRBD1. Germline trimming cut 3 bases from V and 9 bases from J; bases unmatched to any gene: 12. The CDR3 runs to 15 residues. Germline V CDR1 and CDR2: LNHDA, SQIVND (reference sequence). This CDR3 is CASSIYGQGHLSYTF. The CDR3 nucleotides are TGTGCCAGTAGTATTTACGGACAGGGCCATCTCAGCTACACCTTC. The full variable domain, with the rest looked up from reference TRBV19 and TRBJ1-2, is DGGITQSPKYLFRKEGQNVTLSCEQNLNHDAMYWYRQDPGQGLRLIYYSQIVNDFQKGDIAEGYSVSREKKESFPLTVTSAQKNPTAFYLCASSIYGQGHLSYTFGSGTRLTVV.

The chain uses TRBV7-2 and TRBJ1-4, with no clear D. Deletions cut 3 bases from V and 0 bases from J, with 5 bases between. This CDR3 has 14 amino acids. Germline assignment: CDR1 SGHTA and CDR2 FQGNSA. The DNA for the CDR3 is TGTGCCAGCAGCTTCGGTCCAACTAATGAAAAACTGTTTTTT. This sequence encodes CASSFGPTNEKLFF.

The CDR3: CASKGSNQPQHF. CDR3 DNA: TGTGCCAGCAAGGGTAGCAATCAGCCCCAGCATTTT. The J gene is TRBJ1-5, the V gene TRBV27, with D hard to call. CDR3 length: 12 residues. The V gene's germline CDR1 is MNHEY and CDR2 SMNVEV (reference sequence). Trimming removed 7 bases from V and 0 bases from J, with 4 bases in between.

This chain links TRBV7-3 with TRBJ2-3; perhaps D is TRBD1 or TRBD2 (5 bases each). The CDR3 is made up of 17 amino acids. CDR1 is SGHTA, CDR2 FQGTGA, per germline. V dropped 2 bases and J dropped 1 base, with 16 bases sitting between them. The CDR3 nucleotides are TGTGCCAGCAGCTTATCGGGACCCTCGATCGGCACAGATACGCAGTATTTT. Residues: CASSLSGPSIGTDTQYF.

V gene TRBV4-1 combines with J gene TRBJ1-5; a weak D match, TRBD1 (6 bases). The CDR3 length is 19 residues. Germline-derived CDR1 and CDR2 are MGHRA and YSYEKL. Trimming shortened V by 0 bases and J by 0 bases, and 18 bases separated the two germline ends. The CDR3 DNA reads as TGCGCCAGCAGCCAAGAATGGGGGGGGGCTGCCTATAGCAATCAGCCCCAGCATTTT. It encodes CASSQEWGGAAYSNQPQHF.

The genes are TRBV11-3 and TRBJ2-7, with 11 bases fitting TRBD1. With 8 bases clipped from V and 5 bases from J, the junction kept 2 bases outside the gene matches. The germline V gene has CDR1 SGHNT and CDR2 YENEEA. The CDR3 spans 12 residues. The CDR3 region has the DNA TGTGCCAGCGGGACAGGGGGGAACGAGCAGTACTTC. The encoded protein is CASGTGGNEQYF.

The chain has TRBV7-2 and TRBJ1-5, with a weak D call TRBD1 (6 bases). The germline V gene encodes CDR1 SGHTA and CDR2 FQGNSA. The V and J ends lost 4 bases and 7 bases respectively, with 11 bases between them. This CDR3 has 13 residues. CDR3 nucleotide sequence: TGTGCCAGCAGCTCACAGGGCGGCCAGCCCCAGCATTTT. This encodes CASSSQGGQPQHF.

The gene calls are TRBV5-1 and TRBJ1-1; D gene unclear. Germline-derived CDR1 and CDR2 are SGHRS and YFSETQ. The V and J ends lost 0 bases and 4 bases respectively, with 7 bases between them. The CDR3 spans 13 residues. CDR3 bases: TGCGCCAGCAGCTTGGTGACGGCCACTGAAGCTTTCTTT. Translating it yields CASSLVTATEAFF.

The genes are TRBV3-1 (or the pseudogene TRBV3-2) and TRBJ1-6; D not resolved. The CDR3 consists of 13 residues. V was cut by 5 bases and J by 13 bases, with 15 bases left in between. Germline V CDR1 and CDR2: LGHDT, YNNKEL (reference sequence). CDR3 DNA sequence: TGTGCCAGCAGCGATCGCCCCGTGGGGCCCCTCCACTTT. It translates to CASSDRPVGPLHF.

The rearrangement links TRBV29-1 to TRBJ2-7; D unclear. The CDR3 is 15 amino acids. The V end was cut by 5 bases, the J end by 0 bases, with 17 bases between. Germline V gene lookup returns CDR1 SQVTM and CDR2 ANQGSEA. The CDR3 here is CSVRSDGRISYEQYF. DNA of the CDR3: TGCAGCGTTAGGTCGGACGGCAGGATCTCCTACGAGCAGTACTTC.

Here the CDR3 reads CASSPSGATEAFF. The CDR3 DNA is TGTGCCAGCAGCCCGAGCGGGGCCACTGAAGCTTTCTTT. The chain has TRBV7-3 and TRBJ1-1; a possible D gene is TRBD1 (5 bases). Germline CDR1 and CDR2: SGHTA and FQGTGA. Trimming removed 5 bases at V and 4 bases at J, with 11 bases between. The CDR3 consists of 13 residues.

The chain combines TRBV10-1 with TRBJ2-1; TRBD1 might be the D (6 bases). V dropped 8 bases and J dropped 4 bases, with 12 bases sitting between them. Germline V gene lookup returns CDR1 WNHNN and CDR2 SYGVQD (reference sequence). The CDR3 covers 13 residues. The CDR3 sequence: CASSGQNYNEQFF. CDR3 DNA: TGCGCCAGCTCAGGACAGAATTACAATGAGCAGTTCTTC.

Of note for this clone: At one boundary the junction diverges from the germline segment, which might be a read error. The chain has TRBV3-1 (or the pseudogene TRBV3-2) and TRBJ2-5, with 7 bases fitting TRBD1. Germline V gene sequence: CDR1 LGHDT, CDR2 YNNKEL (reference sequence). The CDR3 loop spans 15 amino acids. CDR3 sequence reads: CASSHWTGGVEAQYF. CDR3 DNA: TGTGCCAGCAGCCATTGGACAGGTGGGGTAGAGGCCCAGTACTTC.

CDR3 protein: CASSPRLDTQYF. Written as DNA, the CDR3 is TGTGCCAGCAGCCCTCGCTTGGATACGCAGTATTTT. The rearrangement links TRBV9 to TRBJ2-3, with D unclear. The CDR3 sequence is 12 residues long. V lost 4 bases, J lost 6 bases, and 9 bases lay in between. Germline assignment: CDR1 SGDLS and CDR2 YYNGEE.

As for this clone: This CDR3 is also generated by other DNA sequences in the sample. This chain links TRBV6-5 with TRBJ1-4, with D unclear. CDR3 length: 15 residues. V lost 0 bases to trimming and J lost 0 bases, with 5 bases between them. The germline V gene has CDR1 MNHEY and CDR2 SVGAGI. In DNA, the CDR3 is TGTGCCAGCAGTTACTCAGGAGCAACTAATGAAAAACTGTTTTTT. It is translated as CASSYSGATNEKLFF.

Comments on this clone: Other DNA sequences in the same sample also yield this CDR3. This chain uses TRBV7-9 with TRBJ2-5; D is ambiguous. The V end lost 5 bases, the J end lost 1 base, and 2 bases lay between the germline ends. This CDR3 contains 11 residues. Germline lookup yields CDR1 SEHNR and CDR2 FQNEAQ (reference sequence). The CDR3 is CASSPQETQYF. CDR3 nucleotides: TGTGCCAGCAGCCCCCAAGAGACCCAGTACTTC.

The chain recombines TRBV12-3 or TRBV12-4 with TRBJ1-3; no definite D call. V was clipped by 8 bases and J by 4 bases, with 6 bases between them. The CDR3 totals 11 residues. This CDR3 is CASSEGNTIYF. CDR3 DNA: TGTGCCAGCTCGGAGGGAAACACCATATATTTT.

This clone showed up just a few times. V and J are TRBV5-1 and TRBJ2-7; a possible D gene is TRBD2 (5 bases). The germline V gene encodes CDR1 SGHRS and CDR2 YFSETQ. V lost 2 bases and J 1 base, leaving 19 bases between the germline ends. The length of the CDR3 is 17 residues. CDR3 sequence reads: CASSLDWTPRLSYEQYF. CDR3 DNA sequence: TGCGCCAGCAGCTTAGACTGGACCCCTAGACTATCCTACGAGCAGTACTTC.

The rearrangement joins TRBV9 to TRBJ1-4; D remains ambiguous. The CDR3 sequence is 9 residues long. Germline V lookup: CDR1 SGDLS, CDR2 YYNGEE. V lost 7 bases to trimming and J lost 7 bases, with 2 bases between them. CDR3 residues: CASFEKLFF. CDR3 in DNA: TGTGCCAGCTTTGAAAAACTGTTTTTT.

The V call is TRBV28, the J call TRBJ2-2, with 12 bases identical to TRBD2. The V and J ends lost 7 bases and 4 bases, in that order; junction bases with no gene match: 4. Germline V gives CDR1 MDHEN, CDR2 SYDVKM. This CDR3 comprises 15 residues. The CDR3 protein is CASTLAGGPTGELFF. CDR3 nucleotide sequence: TGTGCCAGCACCCTAGCGGGAGGGCCCACCGGGGAGCTGTTTTTT.

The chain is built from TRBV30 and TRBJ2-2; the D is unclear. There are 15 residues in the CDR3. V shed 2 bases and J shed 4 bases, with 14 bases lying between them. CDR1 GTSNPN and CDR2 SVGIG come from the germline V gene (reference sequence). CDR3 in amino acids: CAWSLVTGTTGELFF. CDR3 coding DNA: TGTGCCTGGAGTTTGGTAACGGGTACCACCGGGGAGCTGTTTTTT. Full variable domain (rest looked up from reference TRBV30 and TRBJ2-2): SQTIHQWPATLVQPVGSPLSLECTVEGTSNPNLYWYRQAAGRGLQLLFYSVGIGQISSEVPQNLSASRPQDRQFILSSKKLLLSDSGFYLCAWSLVTGTTGELFFGEGSRLTVL.

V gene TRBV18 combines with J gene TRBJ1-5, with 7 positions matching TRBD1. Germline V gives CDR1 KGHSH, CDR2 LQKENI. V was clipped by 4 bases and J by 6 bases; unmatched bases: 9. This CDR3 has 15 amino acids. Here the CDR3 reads CASSLSLDRAQPQHF. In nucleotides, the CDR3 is TGTGCCAGCTCACTCTCCCTTGACAGGGCTCAGCCCCAGCATTTT.

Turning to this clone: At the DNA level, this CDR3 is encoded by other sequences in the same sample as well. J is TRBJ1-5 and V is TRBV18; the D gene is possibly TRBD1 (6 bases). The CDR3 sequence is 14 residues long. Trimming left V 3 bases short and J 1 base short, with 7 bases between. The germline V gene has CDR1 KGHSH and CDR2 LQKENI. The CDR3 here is CASSPGHSNQPQHF. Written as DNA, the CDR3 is TGTGCCAGCTCACCGGGACACAGCAATCAGCCCCAGCATTTT. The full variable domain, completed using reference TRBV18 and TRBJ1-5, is NAGVMQNPRHLVRRRGQEARLRCSPMKGHSHVYWYRQLPEEGLKFMVYLQKENIIDESGMPKERFSAEFPKEGPSILRIQQVVRGDSAAYFCASSPGHSNQPQHFGDGTRLSIL.

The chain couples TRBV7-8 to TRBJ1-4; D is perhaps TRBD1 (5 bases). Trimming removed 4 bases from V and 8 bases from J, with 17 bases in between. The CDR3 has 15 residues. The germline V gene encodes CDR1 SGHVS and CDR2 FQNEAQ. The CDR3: CASSSLGRAIEKLFF. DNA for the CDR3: TGTGCCAGCAGCTCCCTAGGCAGGGCTATCGAAAAACTGTTTTTT.

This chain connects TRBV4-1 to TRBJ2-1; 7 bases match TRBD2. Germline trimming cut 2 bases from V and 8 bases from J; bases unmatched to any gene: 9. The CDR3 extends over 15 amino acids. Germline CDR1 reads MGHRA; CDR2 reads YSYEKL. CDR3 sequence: CASSQFGLVRDEQFF. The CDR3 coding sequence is TGCGCCAGCAGCCAATTTGGACTAGTTCGCGATGAGCAGTTCTTC.

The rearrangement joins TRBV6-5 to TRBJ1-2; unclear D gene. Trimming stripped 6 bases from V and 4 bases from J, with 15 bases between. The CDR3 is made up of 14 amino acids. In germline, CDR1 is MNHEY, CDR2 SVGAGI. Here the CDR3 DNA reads TGTGCCAGCAGGACCGGCGGGTTAGGCTATGGCTACACCTTC. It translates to CASRTGGLGYGYTF.

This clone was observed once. The CDR3, as DNA: TGTGCCAGCAGCCCACTAGCGGCAGAAGGGGAACAGTACTTC. Translated: CASSPLAAEGEQYF. The chain links TRBV6-2 or TRBV6-3 to TRBJ2-7; 8 bases fit TRBD2. Unmatched junction bases numbered 14, after V lost 6 bases and J lost 10 bases. The CDR3 spans 14 residues. Looked up from germline, CDR1 is MNHEY and CDR2 is SVGEGT.

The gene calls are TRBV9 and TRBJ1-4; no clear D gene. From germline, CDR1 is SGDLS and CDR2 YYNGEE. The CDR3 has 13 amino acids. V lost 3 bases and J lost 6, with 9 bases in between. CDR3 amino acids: CASSGQDHEKLFF. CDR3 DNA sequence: TGTGCCAGCAGCGGTCAGGACCATGAAAAACTGTTTTTT.

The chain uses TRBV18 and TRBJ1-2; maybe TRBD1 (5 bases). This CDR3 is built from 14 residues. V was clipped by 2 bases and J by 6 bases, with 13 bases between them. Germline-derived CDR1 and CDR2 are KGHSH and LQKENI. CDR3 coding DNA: TGTGCCAGCTCACCAGGCGGGACCCCAAATGGCTACACCTTC. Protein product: CASSPGGTPNGYTF.

The CDR3 sequence is CASGTANTEAFF. CDR3 nucleotides: TGTGCCAGCGGGACAGCTAACACTGAAGCTTTCTTT. The rearrangement joins TRBV5-5 to TRBJ1-1, with 7 nucleotides matching TRBD1. The CDR3 consists of 12 residues. Looked up from germline, CDR1 is SGHKS and CDR2 is YYEKEE (reference sequence). Trimming removed 7 bases from V and 2 bases from J; junction bases left unmatched: 2.